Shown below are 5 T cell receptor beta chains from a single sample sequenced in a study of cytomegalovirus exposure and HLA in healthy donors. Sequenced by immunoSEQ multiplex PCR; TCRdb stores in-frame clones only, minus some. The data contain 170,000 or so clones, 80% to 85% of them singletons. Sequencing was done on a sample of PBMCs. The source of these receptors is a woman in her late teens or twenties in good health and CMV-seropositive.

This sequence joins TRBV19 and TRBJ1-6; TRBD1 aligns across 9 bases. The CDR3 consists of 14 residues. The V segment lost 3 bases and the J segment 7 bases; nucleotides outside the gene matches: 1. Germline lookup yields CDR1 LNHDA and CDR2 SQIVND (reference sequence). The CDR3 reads CASSMGTGNSPLHF. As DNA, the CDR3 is TGTGCCAGTAGTATGGGGACAGGGAATTCACCCCTCCACTTT.

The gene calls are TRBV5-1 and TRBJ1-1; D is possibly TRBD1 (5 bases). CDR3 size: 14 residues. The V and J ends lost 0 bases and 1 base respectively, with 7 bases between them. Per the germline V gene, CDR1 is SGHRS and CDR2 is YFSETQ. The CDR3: CASSLDRSNTEAFF. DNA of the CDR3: TGCGCCAGCAGCTTGGACAGGTCGAACACTGAAGCTTTCTTT.

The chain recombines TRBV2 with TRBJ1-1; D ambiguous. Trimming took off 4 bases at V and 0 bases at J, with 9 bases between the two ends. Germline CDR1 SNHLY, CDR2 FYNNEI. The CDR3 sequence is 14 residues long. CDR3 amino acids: CASSGAGLNTEAFF. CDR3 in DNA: TGTGCCAGCAGTGGGGCGGGGTTGAACACTGAAGCTTTCTTT.

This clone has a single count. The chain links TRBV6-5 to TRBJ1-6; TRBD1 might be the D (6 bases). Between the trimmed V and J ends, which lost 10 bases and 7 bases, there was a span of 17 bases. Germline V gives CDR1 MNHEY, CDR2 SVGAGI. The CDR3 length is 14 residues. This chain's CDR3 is CATNPTGNNSPLHF. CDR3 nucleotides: TGTGCCACCAACCCGACAGGAAACAATTCACCCCTCCACTTT.

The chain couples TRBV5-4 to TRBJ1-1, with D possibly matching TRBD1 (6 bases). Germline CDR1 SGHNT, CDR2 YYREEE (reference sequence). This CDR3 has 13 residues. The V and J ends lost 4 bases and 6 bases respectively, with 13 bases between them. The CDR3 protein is CASSTGQSSEAFF. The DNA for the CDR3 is TGTGCCAGCAGCACAGGACAGTCCTCTGAAGCTTTCTTT. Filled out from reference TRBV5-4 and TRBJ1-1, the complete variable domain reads ETGVTQSPTHLIKTRGQQVTLRCSSQSGHNTVSWYQQALGQGPQFIFQYYREEENGRGNFPPRFSGLQFPNYSSELNVNALELDDSALYLCASSTGQSSEAFFGQGTRLTVV.